This T cell receptor beta chain was documented in a study of T-cell memory formation after mild COVID-19. Study-level points and caveats: Confirmation was lacking for SARS-CoV-2 specificity of second-wave clones that peaked on day 37. Clones contracting over day 15 to 85 were CD4/CD8 balanced, with later expanders leaning CD4+.

This clonotype was counted between two and nine times. Its antigen is still unknown. A single record per CDR3 protein comes from TCRdb applying MiXCR to the 5' RACE reads. The sample has hundreds of thousands of distinct CDR3 sequences, about a sixth seen once. The sequence came from an adult woman who had mild COVID-19 (a few samples of this study predate the infection). Cell type and time point are not known. The material sequenced was PBMCs or a T cell subset sorted from them (not recorded which).

CDR3 coding DNA: TGCGCCAGCAGCTTGGGGGGTATTTGGTCCACTGAAGCTTTCTTT. It translates to CASSLGGIWSTEAFF. This chain connects TRBV5-1 to TRBJ1-1; D gene uncertain. CDR3 length: 15 amino acids. V was shortened by 0 bases and J by 4 bases, with 13 bases between the two germline ends. CDR1 SGHRS and CDR2 YFSETQ come from the germline V gene.